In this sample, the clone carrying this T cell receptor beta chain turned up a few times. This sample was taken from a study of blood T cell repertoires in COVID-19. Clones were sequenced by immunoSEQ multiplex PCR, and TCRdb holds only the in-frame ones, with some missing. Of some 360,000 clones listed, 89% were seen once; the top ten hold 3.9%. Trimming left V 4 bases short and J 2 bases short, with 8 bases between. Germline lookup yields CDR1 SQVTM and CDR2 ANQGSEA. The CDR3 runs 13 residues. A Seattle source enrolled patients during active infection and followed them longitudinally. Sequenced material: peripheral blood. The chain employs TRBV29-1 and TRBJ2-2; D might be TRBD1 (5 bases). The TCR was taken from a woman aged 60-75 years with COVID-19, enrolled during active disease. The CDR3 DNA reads TGCAGCGTTGGTCAGGGTAACACCGGGGAGCTGTTTTTT. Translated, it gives CSVGQGNTGELFF.